This T cell receptor (beta chain) was identified in a study of cytomegalovirus exposure and HLA in healthy donors. Study outcomes and limitations: Despite most TCR sequences being rare, some public TCRs occurred in many donors.

Note on this clone: Its specificity is unknown.

This PCR relied on a set of 60 Vbeta primers and 13 Jbeta primers. Data came from immunoSEQ multiplex PCR; TCRdb stores just in-frame clones and leaves some out. The data hold around 100,000 clones, with less than 75% observed a single time. V was clipped by 6 bases and J by 0 bases, with 12 bases between them. This CDR3 spans 14 amino acids. Germline values: CDR1 MNHEY, CDR2 SVGAGI. This TCR came from a man aged 35 to 55 in good health and CMV-seropositive. Sample: PBMCs. The chain has TRBV6-5 and TRBJ2-7; possibly TRBD1 for D (6 bases). The CDR3 DNA reads as TGTGCCAGCAGGCAGGGGTCACTCTCCTACGAGCAGTACTTC. Amino acid sequence: CASRQGSLSYEQYF.